Following are 10 T cell receptor beta chains from one sample sequenced in a study of CXCR3-negative and CXCR3-positive naive CD8 T cells. Broader study findings: More hydrophobic TRB CDR3s occurred in CXCR3-positive than in CXCR3-negative naive cells.

UMI-labeled TRB cDNA libraries were prepared by 5' RACE. TCRdb reprocessed the 5' RACE reads and keeps a single row for each CDR3 protein, giving no DNA. The sample data list 150,000 to 170,000 distinct CDR3 sequences. Their antigens are not known. The sequencing input was naive CXCR3+ CD8+ T cells from blood. Subset noted: CD45RO-CCR7+CD27+CD95- naive CD8+ T cells expressing CXCR3 (TNR3+). The receptors stem from a human donor in good health. Some clones in this sample may be carry-over from other donors' samples.

This chain uses TRBV29-1 with TRBJ2-3; TCRdb names TRBD2, which stays unverified in the absence of DNA. This CDR3 comprises 16 residues. CDR1 and CDR2 from the germline V gene are SQVTM and ANQGSEA. The CDR3 sequence: CSVEDPSGRATDTQYF.

The chain uses TRBV29-1 and TRBJ2-1; with no DNA, the TCRdb D assignment of TRBD2 cannot be verified. CDR3 length equals 15 residues. Per germline, CDR1 SQVTM and CDR2 ANQGSEA. CDR3 loop: CSVPSTSTSLAEQFF.

The chain links TRBV12-3 or TRBV12-4 to TRBJ2-1; TCRdb indicates TRBD1, and absent DNA this call remains unverified. The CDR3 is made up of 16 amino acids. The chain's CDR3 is CASSLGQGAIPNEQFF.

The chain is built from TRBV27 and TRBJ2-1; TCRdb proposes TRBD1, but this gene call is untestable without DNA. Germline CDR1 reads MNHEY; CDR2 reads SMNVEV (reference sequence). This CDR3 is built from 16 residues. The CDR3 spells CASSSRLGQQNNEQFF.

This chain uses TRBV28 with TRBJ2-3; TCRdb proposes TRBD2, but this gene call is untestable without DNA. This CDR3 is built from 17 residues. CDR1 is MDHEN and CDR2 is SYDVKM in the germline V gene. The CDR3 loop reads CASRPLLPEGGTDTQYF.

This chain connects TRBV7-6 to TRBJ2-5. CDR3 length equals 14 residues. Germline values: CDR1 SGHVS, CDR2 FNYEAQ. The CDR3 sequence is CASSSEGDPETQYF.

J is TRBJ1-3 and V is TRBV25-1. The CDR3 has 14 amino acids. Germline V gene sequence: CDR1 MGHDK, CDR2 SYGVNS. The CDR3 region is CASTPSSSGNTIYF.

The CDR3 region is CASTPLHTDTQYF. The V and J genes are TRBV12-3 or TRBV12-4 and TRBJ2-3; TCRdb reports TRBD2, a call that lacks DNA to check it against. The CDR3 contains 13 residues.

CDR3 region: CSATPTFGSYEQYF. The V gene is TRBV20-1, the J gene TRBJ2-7. CDR3 size: 14 residues. Germline assignment: CDR1 DFQATT and CDR2 SNEGSKA (reference sequence).

This chain links TRBV7-9 with TRBJ2-7; the TCRdb D gene call, TRBD1, has no DNA to confirm it. This CDR3 has 15 residues. The germline V gene encodes CDR1 SEHNR and CDR2 FQNEAQ (reference sequence). The CDR3 reads CASSFPGTRDYEQYF.